One and the same sample provided the 31 T cell receptor beta chains below, sequenced in a study of blood T cell repertoires in COVID-19. Clones were read by immunoSEQ multiplex PCR, and TCRdb kept only the in-frame ones, dropping some. Altogether about 130,000 clones are present, 87% being singletons, with the ten largest covering approximately 4%. Sequencing input: peripheral blood. The receptor source for this set is a woman aged 55-70 years with acute or convalescent COVID-19.

The chain couples TRBV5-5 to TRBJ1-5; possibly TRBD1 for D (5 bases). The CDR3 length is 15 residues. The V end lost 0 bases, the J end lost 5 bases, and 12 bases lay between the germline ends. The germline V gene has CDR1 SGHKS and CDR2 YYEKEE (reference sequence). Here the CDR3 DNA reads TGTGCCAGCAGCTTGGAGGGGTTGCCTCATCAGCCCCAGCATTTT. Translation: CASSLEGLPHQPQHF.

The rearrangement joins TRBV10-3 to TRBJ2-7, with 7 bases matching TRBD1. The CDR3 contains 12 residues. CDR1 is ENHRY, CDR2 SYGVKD, per germline. After removal of 5 bases from V and 3 bases from J, the junction contained 1 base not matched to a gene. The CDR3 here is CAISSGGYEQYF. The CDR3 DNA is TGTGCCATCAGTTCAGGGGGCTACGAGCAGTACTTC.

This clone has a handful of counts. This CDR3 reads CASSLPRGSGANVLTF. The CDR3 nucleotides read TGTGCCAGCAGTTTACCGAGAGGCTCTGGGGCCAACGTCCTGACTTTC. This chain uses TRBV28 with TRBJ2-6; D not certain. This CDR3 region has 16 residues. Trimming stripped 2 bases from V and 0 bases from J, with 8 bases between. CDR1 and CDR2 from the germline V gene are MDHEN and SYDVKM. Using reference TRBV28 and TRBJ2-6 for the parts outside the CDR3, the full variable domain is DVKVTQSSRYLVKRTGEKVFLECVQDMDHENMFWYRQDPGLGLRLIYFSYDVKMKEKGDIPEGYSVSREKKERFSLILESASTNQTSMYLCASSLPRGSGANVLTFGAGSRLTVL.

The chain joins TRBV2 to TRBJ2-2; D not certain. V dropped 1 base and J dropped 0 bases, with 6 bases sitting between them. The germline CDR1 and CDR2 sequences are SNHLY and FYNNEI. CDR3 length equals 15 residues. The CDR3 spells CASSEESANTGELFF. CDR3 in DNA: TGTGCCAGCAGTGAAGAATCTGCGAACACCGGGGAGCTGTTTTTT.

The chain combines TRBV13 with TRBJ2-5, with TRBD1 identical over 9 bases. CDR1 and CDR2 from the germline V gene are PRHDT and FYEKMQ (reference sequence). J lost 5 bases, V lost 5 bases, and 0 bases had no gene match. The CDR3 loop spans 12 amino acids. CDR3 sequence: CASSGQGETQYF. DNA of the CDR3: TGTGCCAGCAGCGGACAGGGGGAGACCCAGTACTTC.

This chain joins TRBV30 and TRBJ1-1; the match to TRBD1 covers 9 bases. Germline V gene lookup returns CDR1 GTSNPN and CDR2 SVGIG (reference sequence). The CDR3 is 15 amino acids. Losses at the gene ends were 1 base for V and 7 bases for J; bases not matched to a gene: 10. CDR3 amino acids: CAWSGSTGGWSEAFF. The CDR3 DNA is TGTGCCTGGAGTGGATCCACAGGGGGCTGGAGTGAAGCTTTCTTT. Complete variable domain (other parts from reference TRBV30 and TRBJ1-1): SQTIHQWPATLVQPVGSPLSLECTVEGTSNPNLYWYRQAAGRGLQLLFYSVGIGQISSEVPQNLSASRPQDRQFILSSKKLLLSDSGFYLCAWSGSTGGWSEAFFGQGTRLTVV.

The CDR3 nucleotides read TGTGCCAGCAGCTTGGAGGGACAGATGGGTAATGAGCAGTTCTTC. It translates to CASSLEGQMGNEQFF. The rearrangement links TRBV5-4 to TRBJ2-1; 7 nucleotides line up with TRBD1. J was trimmed by 7 bases and V by 0 bases; bases with no gene match: 7. There are 15 residues in the CDR3. CDR1 SGHNT and CDR2 YYREEE come from the germline V gene (reference sequence).

The CDR3 protein is CASSIEGGFIQPQHF. The CDR3 region has the DNA TGTGCCAGTAGTATAGAAGGAGGGTTCATTCAGCCCCAGCATTTT. This rearrangement joins TRBV19 to TRBJ1-5; D not resolved. The V end was cut by 0 bases, the J end by 6 bases, with 12 bases between. The CDR3 spans 15 residues. The germline gives CDR1 LNHDA, CDR2 SQIVND (reference sequence).

The CDR3 nucleotides read TGTGCCAGCAGTACAGGGTCCACTGAAGCTTTCTTT. Amino acids: CASSTGSTEAFF. The genes are TRBV6-5 and TRBJ1-1, with D tentatively TRBD1 (6 bases). Looked up from germline, CDR1 is MNHEY and CDR2 is SVGAGI. The CDR3 has 12 amino acids. V shed 5 bases and J shed 4 bases, with 8 bases lying between them.

This clone showed up just a few times. The chain is built from TRBV5-1 and TRBJ2-3; 7 positions agree with TRBD1. Looked up from germline, CDR1 is SGHRS and CDR2 is YFSETQ. The ends lost 5 bases at V and 4 bases at J; junction bases unmatched: 4. The CDR3 runs 13 residues. The CDR3 coding sequence is TGCGCCAGCAGTTTCGACAGGGCAGATACGCAGTATTTT. It codes for CASSFDRADTQYF.

The chain combines TRBV10-3 with TRBJ2-1; TRBD2 aligns across 15 bases. CDR1 ENHRY and CDR2 SYGVKD come from the germline V gene. The CDR3 is made up of 14 amino acids. The V segment lost 11 bases and the J segment 4 bases; nucleotides outside the gene matches: 3. Here the CDR3 reads CASGTSGRYNEQFF. The CDR3 nucleotides read TGTGCCTCGGGGACTAGCGGGAGGTACAATGAGCAGTTCTTC.

The chain employs TRBV28 and TRBJ1-3; D not resolved. Germline CDR1 reads MDHEN; CDR2 reads SYDVKM. V was cut by 10 bases and J by 8 bases, with 15 bases left in between. The CDR3 extends over 12 amino acids. The CDR3 reads CATRGTGYTIYF. DNA of the CDR3: TGTGCCACCCGGGGTACGGGTTACACCATATATTTT.

The rearrangement uses TRBV7-6 and TRBJ1-4; D may be TRBD1 (6 bases). The CDR3 loop spans 18 amino acids. V was shortened by 1 base and J by 4 bases, with 19 bases between the two germline ends. Germline assignment: CDR1 SGHVS and CDR2 FNYEAQ. This chain's CDR3 is CASSLVSPQGLGNEKLFF. The CDR3 DNA sequence: TGTGCCAGCAGCTTAGTGTCCCCACAGGGATTGGGTAATGAAAAACTGTTTTTT. Complete variable domain (other parts from reference TRBV7-6 and TRBJ1-4): GAGVSQSPRYKVTKRGQDVALRCDPISGHVSLYWYRQALGQGPEFLTYFNYEAQQDKSGLPNDRFSAERPEGSISTLTIQRTEQRDSAMYRCASSLVSPQGLGNEKLFFGSGTQLSVL.

V gene TRBV7-3 combines with J gene TRBJ1-2, with a weak D call TRBD1 (5 bases). Trimming took off 5 bases at V and 1 base at J, with 11 bases between the two ends. CDR3 length equals 14 residues. Germline V lookup: CDR1 SGHTA, CDR2 FQGTGA. The CDR3 coding sequence is TGTGCCAGCAGCAAATCGCAGGGTAACTATGGCTACACCTTC. This codes for CASSKSQGNYGYTF.

This rearrangement joins TRBV2 to TRBJ1-1; D is ambiguous. This CDR3 is 14 amino acids long. Per the germline V gene, CDR1 is SNHLY and CDR2 is FYNNEI. V lost 3 bases, J lost 1 base, and 9 bases lay in between. The CDR3 loop is CASSDSGANTEAFF. As DNA, the CDR3 is TGTGCCAGCAGTGACAGCGGTGCGAACACTGAAGCTTTCTTT.

CDR3 amino acids: CASSGGVPTQYF. The CDR3 coding sequence is TGTGCCAGCAGTGGAGGGGTGCCTACGCAGTATTTT. This chain connects TRBV6-2 or TRBV6-3 to TRBJ2-3, with a possible D match to TRBD2 (6 bases). Looked up from germline, CDR1 is MNHEY and CDR2 is SVGEGT. This CDR3 contains 12 residues. Trimming took off 5 bases at V and 8 bases at J, with 11 bases between the two ends.

This chain uses TRBV18 with TRBJ2-3; TRBD1 aligns across 8 bases. The CDR3 extends over 13 amino acids. After removal of 8 bases from V and 5 bases from J, the junction contained 6 bases not matched to a gene. CDR1 and CDR2 from the germline V gene are KGHSH and LQKENI. The DNA for the CDR3 is TGTGCCAGCCGGACAGGGAATGGAGATACGCAGTATTTT. It yields the protein CASRTGNGDTQYF.

The chain is built from TRBV2 and TRBJ1-5; D might be TRBD1 (6 bases). CDR3 size: 14 residues. V was pared by 6 bases and J by 3 bases, with 12 bases between. Looked up from germline, CDR1 is SNHLY and CDR2 is FYNNEI. This chain's CDR3 is CASRGGLSNQPQHF. Here the CDR3 DNA reads TGTGCCAGCAGAGGGGGTCTCTCCAATCAGCCCCAGCATTTT.

This clone was seen a single time. The chain links TRBV20-1 to TRBJ2-3; the D gene is possibly TRBD1 (5 bases). V was clipped by 5 bases and J by 2 bases, with 5 bases between them. This CDR3 has 11 amino acids. The germline CDR1 and CDR2 sequences are DFQATT and SNEGSKA (reference sequence). CDR3 nucleotide sequence: TGCAGTGCTGGACACACAGATACGCAGTATTTT. Protein sequence: CSAGHTDTQYF.

CDR3 loop: CASSLGVHQPQHF. CDR3 DNA: TGTGCCAGCAGCTTAGGGGTACATCAGCCCCAGCATTTT. This chain connects TRBV5-4 to TRBJ1-5, with D possibly being TRBD1 (5 bases). Germline CDR1 SGHNT, CDR2 YYREEE (reference sequence). The V end was cut by 2 bases, the J end by 5 bases, with 8 bases between. The CDR3 totals 13 residues.

This clone was found once. The chain has TRBV11-3 and TRBJ1-1; D is undetermined. The length of the CDR3 is 15 residues. Germline assignment: CDR1 SGHNT and CDR2 YENEEA. Trimming took 5 bases from V and 8 from J, leaving 21 bases between them. CDR3 sequence: CASSPSGLSDAEAFF. The DNA of the CDR3 is TGTGCCAGCAGCCCATCCGGACTATCCGATGCCGAAGCTTTCTTT.

This clone has a single count. This chain uses TRBV9 with TRBJ2-1, with TRBD2 matching over 16 bases. Germline lookup yields CDR1 SGDLS and CDR2 YYNGEE. The CDR3 extends over 18 amino acids. V trimming: 3 bases; J trimming: 2 bases; junction bases outside the gene matches: 5. The CDR3 DNA sequence: TGTGCCAGCAGCGCCCCCGGGACTAGCGGGAGGGCCTACAATGAGCAGTTCTTC. Translated: CASSAPGTSGRAYNEQFF.

This chain joins TRBV28 and TRBJ2-2, with D tentatively TRBD2 (6 bases). The CDR3 extends over 16 amino acids. Deletions cut 5 bases from V and 0 bases from J, with 13 bases between. CDR1 MDHEN and CDR2 SYDVKM come from the germline V gene. The CDR3 loop reads CASSASGLTNTGELFF. CDR3 nucleotides: TGTGCCAGCAGTGCCTCGGGACTCACGAACACCGGGGAGCTGTTTTTT.

The CDR3 sequence is CASSPQGRGETQYF. The CDR3 region has the DNA TGTGCCAGCTCACCACAGGGGCGAGGAGAGACCCAGTACTTC. The J gene is TRBJ2-5, the V gene TRBV18; possible D gene TRBD1, 5 bases. Germline CDR1 reads KGHSH; CDR2 reads LQKENI. This CDR3 region has 14 residues. V was clipped by 1 base and J by 4 bases, with 10 bases between them.

The chain has TRBV11-3 and TRBJ2-1; perhaps TRBD2 as D (5 bases). V lost 3 bases and J 3 bases, leaving 9 bases between the germline ends. The CDR3 spans 14 residues. Germline-derived CDR1 and CDR2 are SGHNT and YENEEA. The CDR3 loop reads CASSFPGNYNEQFF. CDR3 DNA sequence: TGTGCCAGCAGCTTCCCGGGGAACTACAATGAGCAGTTCTTC.

The V gene is TRBV7-3, the J gene TRBJ2-7; 11 bases line up with TRBD2. CDR1 is SGHTA, CDR2 FQGTGA, per germline. The V and J ends lost 2 bases and 6 bases, in that order; junction bases with no gene match: 6. The CDR3 has 15 residues. The CDR3 nucleotides are TGTGCCAGCAGCTTACATAGCGGGAGGGCTGTCGAGCAGTACTTC. Its translation: CASSLHSGRAVEQYF.

The chain recombines TRBV7-9 with TRBJ1-2; 7 positions agree with TRBD1. Trimming removed 5 bases from V and 1 base from J; junction bases left unmatched: 4. The CDR3 length is 14 residues. Germline lookup yields CDR1 SEHNR and CDR2 FQNEAQ (reference sequence). CDR3 loop: CASSPGQINYGYTF. In DNA, the CDR3 is TGTGCCAGCAGCCCGGGACAGATTAACTATGGCTACACCTTC. Together with reference TRBV7-9 and TRBJ1-2, the CDR3 gives the full variable domain: DTGVSQNPRHKITKRGQNVTFRCDPISEHNRLYWYRQTLGQGPEFLTYFQNEAQLEKSRLLSDRFSAERPKGSFSTLEIQRTEQGDSAMYLCASSPGQINYGYTFGSGTRLTVV.

This sequence joins TRBV20-1 and TRBJ1-5; TRBD1 matches 9 bases. Germline assignment: CDR1 DFQATT and CDR2 SNEGSKA (reference sequence). This CDR3 has 11 amino acids. The V segment lost 5 bases and the J segment 13 bases; nucleotides outside the gene matches: 6. The CDR3 nucleotides are TGCAGTGCTTCAACCGGGACAGGGCAGCATTTT. Protein product: CSASTGTGQHF.

The chain recombines TRBV19 with TRBJ2-1; D gene uncertain. The V gene lost 6 bases and the J gene lost 2 bases, with 11 bases spanning the gap. Looked up from germline, CDR1 is LNHDA and CDR2 is SQIVND (reference sequence). The CDR3 contains 14 residues. The CDR3 is CASRPRVTYNEQFF. The CDR3 coding sequence is TGTGCCAGTAGGCCCCGGGTCACCTACAATGAGCAGTTCTTC.

The V gene is TRBV6-5, the J gene TRBJ1-2; 7 nucleotides align to TRBD1. V was clipped by 1 base and J by 6 bases; unmatched bases: 11. Per germline, CDR1 MNHEY and CDR2 SVGAGI. The CDR3 is 16 amino acids. For the CDR3, the DNA is TGTGCCAGCAGTTACTTGTACCAGGGGGAGAACAATGGCTACACCTTC. This gives the protein CASSYLYQGENNGYTF.

The chain couples TRBV5-6 to TRBJ2-1, with 9 bases aligning to TRBD1. The V gene end was trimmed by 5 bases and the J gene end by 7 bases; junction bases not matched to a gene: 10. This CDR3 spans 15 amino acids. The V gene's germline CDR1 is SGHDT and CDR2 YYEEEE. CDR3 nucleotides: TGTGCCAGCAGACAAAGGACAGGGGCGGAAAATGAGCAGTTCTTC. It specifies CASRQRTGAENEQFF.